These 27 T cell receptor beta chains were all obtained from the same sample, sequenced in a study of OX40 agonist ivuxolimab in advanced cancers. Libraries were prepared through the immunoSEQ multiplex PCR assay. The clones in this table, taken by TCRdb from immuneACCESS, are in-frame only. Not every clone is retained; where verified, under half of the shortfall comes from an unresolved V gene, and the cause of the rest is unknown. This sample lists almost 20,000 clones; about four fifths were detected once. The ten largest account for over 20% of the sample. This specimen was CD4+ or CD8+ T cells sorted from blood, taken in a trial of the OX40 agonist ivuxolimab. The source is an adult with an advanced solid tumor such as melanoma, head and neck, liver or kidney cancer.

This chain connects TRBV11-2 to TRBJ1-2; D is ambiguous. V lost 5 bases and J lost 8, with 18 bases in between. CDR3 size: 14 residues. Germline V CDR1 and CDR2: SGHAT, FQNNGV. The CDR3 spells CASSNPGPLRGYTF. The CDR3 coding sequence is TGTGCCAGCAGCAATCCCGGGCCTTTGCGCGGCTACACCTTC.

The V call is TRBV7-9, the J call TRBJ2-7; 16 bases align to TRBD2. The CDR3 length is 19 residues. V was clipped by 0 bases and J by 1 base; unmatched bases: 6. Germline values: CDR1 SEHNR, CDR2 FQNEAQ (reference sequence). The CDR3 reads CASSLAGGTSGRASYEQYF. CDR3 sequence (DNA): TGTGCCAGCAGCTTAGCGGGGGGGACTAGCGGGAGGGCATCCTACGAGCAGTACTTC.

The chain recombines TRBV27 with TRBJ2-1, with D tentatively TRBD2 (6 bases). In germline, CDR1 is MNHEY, CDR2 SMNVEV (reference sequence). The CDR3 covers 16 residues. V was shortened by 6 bases and J by 2 bases, with 17 bases between the two germline ends. The CDR3 bases are TGTGCCAGCAGCCAAATTCGGGGAGGCCCCTACAATGAGCAGTTCTTC. Its translation: CASSQIRGGPYNEQFF.

The chain employs TRBV7-2 and TRBJ2-5, with TRBD1 matching 9 bases. Germline CDR1 and CDR2: SGHTA and FQGNSA. The CDR3 is made up of 17 amino acids. V was clipped by 0 bases and J by 5 bases; unmatched bases: 10. Here the CDR3 DNA reads TGTGCCAGCAGCTTAGCGCACGGGACAGGGTATGTGGAGACCCAGTACTTC. This translates into CASSLAHGTGYVETQYF.

V and J are TRBV6-5 and TRBJ2-7, with D perhaps matching TRBD1 or TRBD2 (5 bases each). The CDR3 spans 13 residues. V lost 0 bases and J 7 bases, leaving 10 bases between the germline ends. Germline CDR1 is MNHEY and CDR2 is SVGAGI. The CDR3 DNA reads as TGTGCCAGCAGTTACTCGGGGGTCGGGGAGCAGTACTTC. This encodes CASSYSGVGEQYF.

This clone was seen only once. This sequence joins TRBV2 and TRBJ2-3; 7 positions match TRBD1. In germline, CDR1 is SNHLY, CDR2 FYNNEI. Losses at the gene ends were 2 bases for V and 2 bases for J; bases not matched to a gene: 7. This CDR3 is built from 16 residues. This chain's CDR3 is CASSESPGQLTDTQYF. For the CDR3, the DNA is TGTGCCAGCAGTGAATCTCCGGGACAGCTCACAGATACGCAGTATTTT.

This clone was observed a handful of times. The chain has TRBV6-6 and TRBJ2-4; a possible D gene is TRBD2 (6 bases). From germline, CDR1 is MNHNY and CDR2 SVGAGI (reference sequence). Trimming stripped 0 bases from V and 8 bases from J, with 14 bases between. The CDR3 spans 15 residues. For the CDR3, the DNA is TGTGCCAGCAGTTACTCGGAGGGTAAAGGGGACATTCAGTACTTC. This codes for CASSYSEGKGDIQYF.

The chain couples TRBV6-5 to TRBJ1-1; D call uncertain. CDR1 is MNHEY, CDR2 SVGAGI, per germline. This CDR3 region has 16 residues. V lost 0 bases to trimming and J lost 1 base, with 12 bases between them. The CDR3 is CASSYSMAAANTEAFF. In DNA, the CDR3 is TGTGCCAGCAGTTACTCGATGGCAGCGGCGAACACTGAAGCTTTCTTT.

This chain uses TRBV13 with TRBJ1-2, with D unresolved. With 2 bases removed from V and 6 bases from J, the gap between germline ends came to 10 bases. CDR1 and CDR2 from the germline V gene are PRHDT and FYEKMQ (reference sequence). This CDR3 region has 13 residues. The DNA of the CDR3 is TGTGCCAGCAGCTTATGGGTCGGGGATGGCTACACCTTC. This sequence encodes CASSLWVGDGYTF.

The rearrangement joins TRBV10-3 to TRBJ1-4; 10 positions match TRBD1. Germline V gene lookup returns CDR1 ENHRY and CDR2 SYGVKD. The length of the CDR3 is 20 residues. Losses at the gene ends were 3 bases for V and 6 bases for J; bases not matched to a gene: 19. The CDR3, as DNA: TGTGCCATCAGTGAATCGGAAATAGGGACAGGGGTTGATTGGCATGAAAAACTGTTTTTT. Protein product: CAISESEIGTGVDWHEKLFF.

V and J are TRBV30 and TRBJ1-1; D unresolved. The CDR3 runs to 12 residues. The V end was cut by 5 bases, the J end by 3 bases, with 10 bases between. CDR1 is GTSNPN and CDR2 is SVGIG in the germline V gene (reference sequence). The CDR3 sequence is CAWGRGDTEAFF. The DNA of the CDR3 is TGTGCCTGGGGACGGGGTGACACTGAAGCTTTCTTT.

The gene calls are TRBV7-3 and TRBJ2-7; a possible D gene is TRBD2 (6 bases). V was trimmed by 2 bases and J by 4 bases, leaving 21 bases between them. Germline V gene data show CDR1 as SGHTA and CDR2 as FQGTGA. The CDR3 has 17 residues. The CDR3 here is CASSLGPPSASGYEQYF. The CDR3 DNA reads as TGTGCCAGCAGCTTAGGGCCCCCTAGCGCCTCTGGATACGAGCAGTACTTC.

This clone was seen just once. The chain uses TRBV25-1 and TRBJ1-5; D gene unclear. Trimming shortened V by 4 bases and J by 4 bases, and 5 bases separated the two germline ends. The V gene's germline CDR1 is MGHDK and CDR2 SYGVNS. CDR3 size: 12 residues. This CDR3 reads CASSGGNQPQHF. The DNA of the CDR3 is TGTGCCAGCAGTGGGGGAAATCAGCCCCAGCATTTT.

This chain links TRBV28 with TRBJ2-3; 12 bases fit TRBD2. The CDR3 length is 17 residues. V was clipped by 2 bases and J by 0 bases; unmatched bases: 3. Germline CDR1 reads MDHEN; CDR2 reads SYDVKM. CDR3 bases: TGTGCCAGCAGTTTACGCGGACTAGCGGGGAGCACAGATACGCAGTATTTT. Encoded protein: CASSLRGLAGSTDTQYF.

The chain carries TRBV5-1 and TRBJ2-1; 9 nucleotides line up with TRBD2. Germline V gives CDR1 SGHRS, CDR2 YFSETQ. The V segment lost 3 bases and the J segment 8 bases; nucleotides outside the gene matches: 15. CDR3 length: 17 amino acids. CDR3 amino acids: CASSSTPGLALGDEQFF. In DNA, the CDR3 is TGCGCCAGCAGCTCAACCCCGGGACTAGCCTTAGGGGATGAGCAGTTCTTC.

This chain connects TRBV5-1 to TRBJ2-7, with D possibly matching TRBD1 (6 bases). V gave up 4 bases and J gave up 4 bases, with 9 bases separating them. The CDR3 covers 12 residues. Per the germline V gene, CDR1 is SGHRS and CDR2 is YFSETQ. The CDR3 bases are TGCGCCAGCAGCCGGACAGAATACGAGCAGTACTTC. Amino acid sequence: CASSRTEYEQYF.

This chain connects TRBV9 to TRBJ2-3, with 7 nucleotides matching TRBD1. Germline CDR1 is SGDLS and CDR2 is YYNGEE. V was clipped by 3 bases and J by 8 bases; unmatched bases: 12. The CDR3 runs 15 residues. CDR3 sequence (DNA): TGTGCCAGCAGCGAAACAGGGGCCGCGAGAGTTACGCAGTATTTT. Its protein is CASSETGAARVTQYF.

V is TRBV11-2 and J is TRBJ2-1; D is unresolved. Germline V gene sequence: CDR1 SGHAT, CDR2 FQNNGV. V dropped 0 bases and J dropped 8 bases, with 2 bases sitting between them. This CDR3 is built from 11 residues. CDR3 protein: CASSLEDEQFF. CDR3 bases: TGTGCCAGCAGCTTAGAAGATGAGCAGTTCTTC. Supplemented by reference TRBV11-2 and TRBJ2-1, the full variable domain reads EAGVAQSPRYKIIEKRQSVAFWCNPISGHATLYWYQQILGQGPKLLIQFQNNGVVDDSQLPKDRFSAERLKGVDSTLKIQPAKLEDSAVYLCASSLEDEQFFGPGTRLTVL.

The CDR3 nucleotides read TGTGCCAGCACCCAGTGGGGGTGGAACTATGGCTACACCTTC. Its translation: CASTQWGWNYGYTF. The rearrangement uses TRBV6-1 and TRBJ1-2; tentative D call: TRBD1 (5 bases). V lost 7 bases and J lost 2, with 14 bases in between. CDR1 MNHNS and CDR2 SASEGT come from the germline V gene. This CDR3 comprises 14 residues.

V is TRBV7-9 and J is TRBJ2-3; D uncertain. This CDR3 has 13 residues. Trimming removed 8 bases at V and 0 bases at J, with 9 bases between. The germline V gene encodes CDR1 SEHNR and CDR2 FQNEAQ (reference sequence). The CDR3 protein is CASRQSSTDTQYF. The CDR3 region has the DNA TGTGCCAGCCGGCAGTCTAGCACAGATACGCAGTATTTT.

The rearrangement joins TRBV30 to TRBJ2-5; perhaps TRBD1 as D (6 bases). In germline, CDR1 is GTSNPN, CDR2 SVGIG (reference sequence). This CDR3 spans 12 amino acids. V lost 5 bases, J lost 5 bases, and 12 bases lay in between. CDR3 sequence: CAWGGQGETQYF. The CDR3 coding sequence is TGTGCCTGGGGTGGGCAGGGGGAGACCCAGTACTTC. The full variable domain, completed using reference TRBV30 and TRBJ2-5, is SQTIHQWPATLVQPVGSPLSLECTVEGTSNPNLYWYRQAAGRGLQLLFYSVGIGQISSEVPQNLSASRPQDRQFILSSKKLLLSDSGFYLCAWGGQGETQYFGPGTRLLVL.

The chain couples TRBV7-2 to TRBJ2-2, with 8 bases lining up with TRBD1. The germline CDR1 and CDR2 sequences are SGHTA and FQGNSA. This CDR3 contains 16 residues. After removal of 1 base from V and 4 bases from J, the junction contained 5 bases not matched to a gene. CDR3 nucleotides: TGTGCCAGCAGCTTAGAGGCAGGGGGCTTCACCGGGGAGCTGTTTTTT. This codes for CASSLEAGGFTGELFF.

The J gene is TRBJ2-1, the V gene TRBV6-4, with 11 bases identical to TRBD2. The CDR3 totals 16 residues. Germline-derived CDR1 and CDR2 are MRHNA and SNTAGT. J gave up 7 bases and V 0 bases, and 5 bases lay outside the gene matches. The chain's CDR3 is CASSDSSGGGWNEQFF. The CDR3 DNA sequence: TGTGCCAGCAGTGACTCTAGCGGGGGGGGTTGGAATGAGCAGTTCTTC.

This sequence joins TRBV28 and TRBJ1-1; D is unresolved. Germline assignment: CDR1 MDHEN and CDR2 SYDVKM. Trimming cost V 7 bases and J 6 bases, with 18 bases left between them. The CDR3 has 14 residues. CDR3 protein: CASTSMSGSAEAFF. The CDR3 nucleotides read TGTGCCAGCACCTCGATGTCGGGGAGCGCTGAAGCTTTCTTT.

This clone appeared once. The CDR3 bases are TGTGCCAGCAGCGCCAGACTAGCTTTCAACACCGGGGAGCTGTTTTTT. It codes for CASSARLAFNTGELFF. The rearrangement links TRBV9 to TRBJ2-2, with 7 nucleotides matching TRBD2. With V trimmed by 3 bases and J by 2 bases, 7 bases remained unmatched. The CDR3 runs to 16 residues. From germline, CDR1 is SGDLS and CDR2 YYNGEE.

The rearrangement joins TRBV2 to TRBJ2-3, with 7 nucleotides matching TRBD2. This CDR3 is built from 17 residues. From germline, CDR1 is SNHLY and CDR2 FYNNEI. Trimming cost V 2 bases and J 4 bases; bases outside gene matches: 12. The CDR3 DNA follows: TGTGCCAGCAGTGAATGGCTCGCGGGAGTCAGCGCAGATACGCAGTATTTT. This encodes CASSEWLAGVSADTQYF.

The rearrangement links TRBV7-3 to TRBJ2-7; weak D call: TRBD2 (5 bases). V lost 3 bases and J lost 1, with 13 bases in between. The CDR3 length is 15 residues. Germline V gives CDR1 SGHTA, CDR2 FQGTGA. Here the CDR3 reads CASSLGFGNSYEQYF. The DNA for the CDR3 is TGTGCCAGCAGCTTGGGCTTCGGGAATTCCTACGAGCAGTACTTC.